The sequence of this TCR beta chain was determined in a study of identical twins. In the case of this clonotype: The antigen is not known. The junction differs from germline at one of its ends, possibly a read error.

Unique molecular identifiers were in the cDNA, with template-switch universal primer binding. A single record per CDR3 protein comes from TCRdb applying MiXCR to the 5' RACE reads. The table has 450,000 or so distinct CDR3 sequences, 24% seen once; the top ten hold about 3%. The study, taken as a whole, reports: Alpha sequences that were out-of-frame and twin-shared showed an excess of low generation probability.

Germline values: CDR1 SGDLS, CDR2 YYNGEE. This CDR3 contains 11 residues. These data were also reused for a study on T cells expressing NK-cell markers.

The sample taken for sequencing was CD4+ T cells sorted from blood. The chain couples TRBV9 to TRBJ2-7; 8 positions match TRBD1. The sequence derives from a woman between 18 and 29 years old in good health. The CDR3 nucleotides are TGTGCCAGCAGCGGAGGACAGGGAAAGGACTTC. It translates to CASSGGQGKDF. Full variable domain (remainder filled in from reference TRBV9 and TRBJ2-7): DSGVTQTPKHLITATGQRVTLRCSPRSGDLSVYWYQQSLDQGLQFLIQYYNGEERAKGNILERFSAQQFPDLHSELNLSSLELGDSALYFCASSGGQGKDFGPGTRLTVT.